The rows below give T cell receptor beta chains drawn from one sample of a study of shared clonotypes between healthy human individuals. Profiled with immunoSEQ multiplex PCR; TCRdb holds only in-frame clones, not every one. The table lists 2 million to 3 million clones, under 95% of them singletons. The sequenced sample consisted of naive CD4+ T cells from PBMCs. The receptors were gathered from a man aged 18 to 30 in good health. Some clones in this sample may be carry-over from other donors' samples. Both conserved end residues are part of each CDR3. D genes are given only for firm matches. Some rows mark clone size as missing; the rest say once, few, many or name a class of expanded clone.

v_call	clone_size	j_call	d_call	cdr3_aa	cdr3_nt
TRBV11-3	-	TRBJ2-4	TRBD2	CASSPGGGPKNIQYF	TGTGCCAGCAGCCCCGGGGGGGGCCCCAAAAACATTCAGTACTTC
TRBV9	-	TRBJ2-1	TRBD2	CASSVDLAANEQFF	TGTGCCAGCAGCGTAGACCTAGCGGCCAATGAGCAGTTCTTC
TRBV5-4	-	TRBJ2-3	-	CASSSARDTQYF	TGTGCCAGCAGCTCGGCGCGGGATACGCAGTATTTT
TRBV2	-	TRBJ2-6	-	CASSEARGGANVLTF	TGTGCCAGCAGTGAAGCGCGGGGTGGGGCCAACGTCCTGACTTTC
TRBV2	-	TRBJ2-2	-	CASRTQGLAGELFF	TGTGCCAGCAGGACACAGGGTTTGGCCGGGGAGCTGTTTTTT
TRBV18	-	TRBJ2-7	-	CASSPGGARLEQYF	TGTGCCAGCTCACCGGGCGGGGCCCGGTTGGAGCAGTACTTC
TRBV9	-	TRBJ2-1	TRBD2	CASSVGTSNAEQFF	TGTGCCAGCAGCGTAGGGACTAGTAATGCTGAGCAGTTCTTC
TRBV29-1	-	TRBJ1-4	-	CSVAWATNEKLFF	TGCAGCGTTGCGTGGGCAACTAATGAAAAACTGTTTTTT
TRBV6-6	-	TRBJ2-7	TRBD2	CASSAGLSYEQYF	TGTGCCAGCAGTGCGGGACTAAGCTACGAGCAGTACTTC
TRBV21-1	-	TRBJ1-5	-	CASTPRELSSNQPQHF	TGTGCCAGCACCCCCCGAGAGTTATCTAGCAATCAGCCCCAGCATTTT
TRBV20-1	-	TRBJ1-1	-	CSAAENTEAFF	TGCAGTGCTGCAGAGAACACTGAAGCTTTCTTT
TRBV7-3	once	TRBJ2-6	-	CASSLYHNSGANVLTF	TGTGCCAGCAGCTTATATCACAACTCTGGGGCCAACGTCCTGACTTTC
TRBV5-4	-	TRBJ1-1	-	CASSLALNTEAFF	TGTGCCAGCAGCTTGGCCTTGAACACTGAAGCTTTCTTT
TRBV28	-	TRBJ1-5	-	CASSITGGGYSNQPQHF	TGTGCCAGCAGTATTACAGGCGGGGGCTATAGCAATCAGCCCCAGCATTTT
TRBV5-4	-	TRBJ2-1	TRBD2	CASSLGLAVYNEQFF	TGTGCCAGCAGCTTGGGACTAGCGGTATACAATGAGCAGTTCTTC
TRBV29-1	-	TRBJ2-7	-	CSVEKEAEEQYF	TGCAGCGTTGAAAAGGAGGCCGAGGAGCAGTACTTC
TRBV4-1	-	TRBJ2-7	TRBD1	CASSQIDRAYEQYF	TGCGCCAGCAGCCAAATCGACAGGGCCTACGAGCAGTACTTC
TRBV4-3	-	TRBJ2-3	TRBD2	CASSQDRAGGADTQYF	TGCGCCAGCAGCCAAGATCGCGCGGGAGGAGCAGATACGCAGTATTTT
TRBV27	-	TRBJ2-3	-	CASSLRARTDTQYF	TGTGCCAGCAGTTTACGGGCGCGCACAGATACGCAGTATTTT
TRBV18	-	TRBJ1-2	-	CASSLATGSAYGYTF	TGTGCCAGCTCACTTGCGACGGGGAGTGCCTATGGCTACACCTTC
TRBV6-5	-	TRBJ2-1	TRBD2	CASSFTSGDYNEQFF	TGTGCCAGCAGCTTTACTAGCGGAGATTACAATGAGCAGTTCTTC
TRBV5-1	-	TRBJ2-1	-	CASSHRPGGPTYSSGDHNEQFF	TGCGCCAGCAGCCATCGCCCAGGGGGCCCAACGTATTCTAGCGGGGACCACAATGAGCAGTTCTTC
TRBV19	-	TRBJ2-7	TRBD2	CASSMGGGEQYF	TGTGCCAGTAGTATGGGCGGGGGCGAGCAGTACTTC
TRBV19	-	TRBJ1-1	-	CASSIEGPPRAFF	TGTGCCAGTAGTATAGAGGGACCCCCTCGGGCTTTCTTT
TRBV5-4	-	TRBJ2-2	TRBD1	CASSPRDRGRTGELFF	TGTGCCAGCAGCCCGCGGGACAGGGGGCGAACCGGGGAGCTGTTTTTT
TRBV30	-	TRBJ2-7	TRBD2	CAWSAAVGRGFYEQYF	TGTGCCTGGAGTGCCGCAGTTGGGAGGGGCTTCTACGAGCAGTACTTC
TRBV18	-	TRBJ2-1	-	CASSLTEGYNEQFF	TGTGCCAGCTCACTAACCGAAGGTTACAATGAGCAGTTCTTC
TRBV10-1	-	TRBJ2-3	-	CASSMKKARADTQYF	TGCGCCAGCAGTATGAAGAAGGCTCGCGCAGATACGCAGTATTTT